These 21 T cell receptor beta chains originate from one sample sequenced in a study of PD-L1 blockade in urothelial cancer. The protocol was immunoSEQ multiplex PCR, while the TCRdb copy is restricted to in-frame clones and leaves out a portion. Of approximately 90,000 clones detected, 90% appear once; the ten largest clones hold around 1.5%. Time point: pretreatment peripheral blood. The source material was PBMCs, sampled around atezolizumab (anti-PD-L1) treatment. All receptors come from a man in his sixties with urothelial cancer.

The V call is TRBV19, the J call TRBJ2-5, with a possible D match to TRBD2 (6 bases). The germline gives CDR1 LNHDA, CDR2 SQIVND (reference sequence). V was pared by 7 bases and J by 2 bases, with 17 bases between. CDR3 length: 15 amino acids. The CDR3 is CASNTPGGKQETQYF. DNA of the CDR3: TGTGCCAGTAACACCCCCGGCGGGAAACAAGAGACCCAGTACTTC.

This clone has a single count. V and J are TRBV15 and TRBJ2-7; weak D call: TRBD2 (6 bases). Germline V gene data show CDR1 as LNHNV and CDR2 as YYDKDF (reference sequence). The CDR3 has 16 amino acids. V was trimmed by 0 bases and J by 1 base, leaving 13 bases between them. Here the CDR3 reads CATSRDVGGRSYEQYF. CDR3 bases: TGTGCCACCAGCAGAGATGTCGGGGGTAGGTCCTACGAGCAGTACTTC.

V usage is TRBV2 and J usage is TRBJ2-3, with TRBD1 as a possible D gene (7 bases). The CDR3 has 17 amino acids. Germline assignment: CDR1 SNHLY and CDR2 FYNNEI. Trimming pared 6 bases from V and 2 bases from J, leaving 21 bases between. The CDR3: CASSELGTGDFTDTQYF. The CDR3 coding sequence is TGTGCCAGCAGCGAATTGGGCACAGGGGACTTCACAGATACGCAGTATTTT.

The chain is built from TRBV4-1 and TRBJ2-5; D is unresolved. The CDR3 is 13 amino acids. The germline V gene encodes CDR1 MGHRA and CDR2 YSYEKL. V was shortened by 3 bases and J by 6 bases, with 11 bases between the two germline ends. CDR3 protein: CASSQFLRQTQYF. CDR3 sequence (DNA): TGCGCCAGCAGCCAGTTTTTGCGGCAGACCCAGTACTTC.

The chain has TRBV29-1 and TRBJ1-1; D gene uncertain. The CDR3 is 12 amino acids. Germline V gives CDR1 SQVTM, CDR2 ANQGSEA. With 3 bases removed from V and 4 bases from J, the gap between germline ends came to 9 bases. CDR3 coding DNA: TGCAGCGTTGACTGGGAGGGCACTGAAGCTTTCTTT. Its protein product is CSVDWEGTEAFF.

The chain has TRBV10-3 and TRBJ2-3; 9 bases match TRBD1. This CDR3 spans 15 amino acids. Germline V gene lookup returns CDR1 ENHRY and CDR2 SYGVKD. Losses at the gene ends were 4 bases for V and 2 bases for J; bases not matched to a gene: 4. The CDR3 coding sequence is TGTGCCATCAGTGGGGGGACAGGGCTCACAGATACGCAGTATTTT. It yields the protein CAISGGTGLTDTQYF.

The DNA for the CDR3 is TGTGCCAGCACTCTAAACGTGGGGGGACAGCCCCAGCATTTT. It encodes CASTLNVGGQPQHF. The rearrangement uses TRBV28 and TRBJ1-5, with D perhaps TRBD1 (5 bases). V was pared by 7 bases and J by 7 bases, with 17 bases between. This CDR3 comprises 14 residues. CDR1 and CDR2 (germline): MDHEN, SYDVKM. Looking up the rest from reference TRBV28 and TRBJ1-5 gives the full variable domain: DVKVTQSSRYLVKRTGEKVFLECVQDMDHENMFWYRQDPGLGLRLIYFSYDVKMKEKGDIPEGYSVSREKKERFSLILESASTNQTSMYLCASTLNVGGQPQHFGDGTRLSIL.

The chain links TRBV6-5 to TRBJ2-7; D remains ambiguous. CDR1 MNHEY and CDR2 SVGAGI come from the germline V gene. Trimming removed 6 bases from V and 2 bases from J, with 8 bases in between. This CDR3 has 12 residues. The CDR3 is CASSKSTYEQYF. The CDR3 region has the DNA TGTGCCAGCAGCAAATCAACCTACGAGCAGTACTTC.

This clone was seen just once. The V and J genes are TRBV20-1 and TRBJ2-7; possibly TRBD2 for D (6 bases). From germline, CDR1 is DFQATT and CDR2 SNEGSKA (reference sequence). There are 11 residues in the CDR3. The V and J ends lost 4 bases and 7 bases respectively, with 11 bases between them. In DNA form, the CDR3 reads TGCAGTGCTACCCGACTAGGGGAGCAGTACTTC. Translation: CSATRLGEQYF.

The CDR3 spells CASPFQQGTLYGYTF. The CDR3 region has the DNA TGTGCCAGCCCATTTCAACAGGGGACCCTTTACGGCTACACCTTC. The chain couples TRBV6-7 to TRBJ1-2, with 7 positions matching TRBD1. TRBV6-7 is annotated as an ORF whose role is uncertain. V lost 8 bases, J lost 8 bases, and 17 bases stayed unmatched. The CDR3 is 15 residues long.

The chain joins TRBV28 to TRBJ2-7, with no clear D. Trimming left V 5 bases short and J 0 bases short, with 17 bases between. Germline V gene data show CDR1 as MDHEN and CDR2 as SYDVKM. CDR3 length: 16 amino acids. Here the CDR3 DNA reads TGTGCCAGCAGTGCCCACGGGTACAAGAGCTCCTACGAGCAGTACTTC. Protein: CASSAHGYKSSYEQYF. Full variable domain (missing parts from reference TRBV28 and TRBJ2-7): DVKVTQSSRYLVKRTGEKVFLECVQDMDHENMFWYRQDPGLGLRLIYFSYDVKMKEKGDIPEGYSVSREKKERFSLILESASTNQTSMYLCASSAHGYKSSYEQYFGPGTRLTVT.

This clone was seen a few times. V usage is TRBV21-1 and J usage is TRBJ2-7; the table assigns TRBD2, which was not confirmed against the DNA. TRBV21-1 constitutes a pseudogene. The CDR3 runs to 15 residues. Here the CDR3 reads CASSSRRGRYDEQYF. CDR3 nucleotide sequence: TGTGCCAGCAGCAGCCGGCGGGGGAGGTACGACGAGCAGTACTTC.

V is TRBV4-1 and J is TRBJ1-5; D may be TRBD1 (5 bases). Germline-derived CDR1 and CDR2 are MGHRA and YSYEKL. Trimming cost V 0 bases and J 0 bases, with 15 bases left between them. The CDR3 is 18 amino acids. The CDR3 nucleotides are TGCGCCAGCAGCCAAGATCTTTCCAGGGCGGATAGCAATCAGCCCCAGCATTTT. Residues: CASSQDLSRADSNQPQHF.

The chain has TRBV5-4 and TRBJ2-6, with TRBD1 matching 7 bases. Germline loops: CDR1 SGHNT, CDR2 YYREEE (reference sequence). The CDR3 has 19 amino acids. J lost 2 bases, V lost 0 bases, and 11 bases had no gene match. CDR3 coding DNA: TGTGCCAGCAGCTTGGGAGGGACAGAGCTATTGGCTGGGGCCAACGTCCTGACTTTC. Amino acid sequence: CASSLGGTELLAGANVLTF.

This clone was counted a single time. The gene calls are TRBV23-1 and TRBJ1-5; 9 nucleotides line up with TRBD1. TRBV23-1 qualifies as an ORF whose function is uncertain. This CDR3 contains 14 residues. Trimming cost V 6 bases and J 4 bases; bases outside gene matches: 4. CDR3 region: CASSLGQGNQPQHF. The CDR3 nucleotides are TGCGCCAGCAGCCTGGGACAGGGTAATCAGCCCCAGCATTTT.

This sequence joins TRBV28 and TRBJ1-2; possible D gene TRBD1, 6 bases. V dropped 6 bases and J dropped 6 bases, with 17 bases sitting between them. This CDR3 comprises 14 residues. Germline assignment: CDR1 MDHEN and CDR2 SYDVKM. CDR3 residues: CASRTYRVMDGYTF. The CDR3 bases are TGTGCCAGCAGGACTTACAGGGTTATGGATGGCTACACCTTC.

The V and J genes are TRBV4-2 and TRBJ2-3, with D unresolved. Germline-derived CDR1 and CDR2 are LGHNA and YNFKEQ. This CDR3 comprises 15 residues. V gave up 8 bases and J gave up 2 bases, with 17 bases separating them. This CDR3 reads CASRKTTQYTDTQYF. CDR3 in DNA: TGTGCCAGCCGCAAAACAACCCAATACACAGATACGCAGTATTTT.

This clone was counted a single time. This chain connects TRBV19 to TRBJ2-1; TRBD2 agrees at 8 bases. V trimming: 1 base; J trimming: 4 bases; junction bases outside the gene matches: 9. The CDR3 extends over 17 amino acids. Germline CDR1 is LNHDA and CDR2 is SQIVND (reference sequence). Written as DNA, the CDR3 is TGTGCCAGTAGTATAGGATCACGGGAGGGTCGATACAATGAGCAGTTCTTC. Amino acids: CASSIGSREGRYNEQFF.

The genes are TRBV7-9 and TRBJ1-1; 7 bases fit TRBD1. The CDR3 is 14 amino acids. The trim removed 6 bases at V and 3 bases at J, leaving 7 bases unmatched. The V gene's germline CDR1 is SEHNR and CDR2 FQNEAQ (reference sequence). CDR3 DNA sequence: TGTGCCAGCAGTCAAACCACAGGGGACACTGAAGCTTTCTTT. It is translated as CASSQTTGDTEAFF.

V usage is TRBV11-2 and J usage is TRBJ2-5; D is undetermined. This CDR3 spans 12 amino acids. Between the trimmed V and J ends, which lost 3 bases and 2 bases, there was a span of 4 bases. CDR1 is SGHAT and CDR2 is FQNNGV in the germline V gene. Here the CDR3 reads CASSFYQETQYF. CDR3 nucleotides: TGTGCCAGCAGCTTTTATCAAGAGACCCAGTACTTC.

The chain employs TRBV5-1 and TRBJ2-7; 12 positions agree with TRBD2. This CDR3 is 16 amino acids long. The ends lost 4 bases at V and 6 bases at J; junction bases unmatched: 11. Germline lookup yields CDR1 SGHRS and CDR2 YFSETQ. The DNA for the CDR3 is TGCGCCAGCAGCCAGCTGGAACTAGCGGGAGGCGGCGAGCAGTACTTC. It is translated as CASSQLELAGGGEQYF. Using reference TRBV5-1 and TRBJ2-7 for the parts outside the CDR3, the full variable domain is KAGVTQTPRYLIKTRGQQVTLSCSPISGHRSVSWYQQTPGQGLQFLFEYFSETQRNKGNFPGRFSGRQFSNSRSEMNVSTLELGDSALYLCASSQLELAGGGEQYFGPGTRLTVT.